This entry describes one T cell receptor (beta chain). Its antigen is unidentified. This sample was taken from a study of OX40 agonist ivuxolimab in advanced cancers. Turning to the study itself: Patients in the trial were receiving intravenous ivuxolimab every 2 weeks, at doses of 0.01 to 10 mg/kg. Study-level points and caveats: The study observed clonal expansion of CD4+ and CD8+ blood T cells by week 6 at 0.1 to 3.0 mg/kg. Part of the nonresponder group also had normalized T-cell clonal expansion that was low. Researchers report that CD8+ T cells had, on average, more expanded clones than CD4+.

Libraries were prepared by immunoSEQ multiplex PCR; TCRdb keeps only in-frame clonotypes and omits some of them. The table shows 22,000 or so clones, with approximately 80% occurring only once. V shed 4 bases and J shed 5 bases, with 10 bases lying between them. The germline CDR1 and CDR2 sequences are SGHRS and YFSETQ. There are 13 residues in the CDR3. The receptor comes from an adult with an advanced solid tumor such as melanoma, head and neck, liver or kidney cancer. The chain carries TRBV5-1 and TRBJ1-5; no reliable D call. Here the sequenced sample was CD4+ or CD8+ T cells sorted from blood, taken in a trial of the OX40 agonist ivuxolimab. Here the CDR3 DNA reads TGCGCCAGCAGCACCGGGCCCCATCAGCCCCAGCATTTT. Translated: CASSTGPHQPQHF.